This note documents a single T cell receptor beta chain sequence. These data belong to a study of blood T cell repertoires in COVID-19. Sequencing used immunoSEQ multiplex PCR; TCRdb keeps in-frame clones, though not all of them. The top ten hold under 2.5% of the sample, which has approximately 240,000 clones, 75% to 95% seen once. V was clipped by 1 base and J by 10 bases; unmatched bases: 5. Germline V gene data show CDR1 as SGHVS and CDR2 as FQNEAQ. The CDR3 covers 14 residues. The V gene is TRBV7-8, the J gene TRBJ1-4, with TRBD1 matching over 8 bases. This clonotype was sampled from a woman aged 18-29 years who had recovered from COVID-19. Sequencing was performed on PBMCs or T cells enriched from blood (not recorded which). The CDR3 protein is CASSLVPGQGKLFF. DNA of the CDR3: TGTGCCAGCAGCTTAGTTCCTGGACAGGGAAAACTGTTTTTT.